One and the same sample provided the 3 T cell receptor beta chains below, sequenced in a study of CD8 T cells in ankylosing spondylitis. These receptors are not linked to any known antigen. Study-wide results and limits: Ankylosing spondylitis blood appeared to be characterized by a TCR beta motif of fewer than ten highly homologous variants.

TCRdb reanalysed the 5' RACE reads using MiXCR and keeps one entry per CDR3 protein. The sample consists of around 390,000 distinct CDR3 sequences, under 25% of them appearing once. Sequencing was carried out using blood, either unsorted or a sorted T cell fraction (not recorded which). These receptors were taken from a male donor with ankylosing spondylitis.

The table lists this clonotype with a few counts. This chain uses TRBV3-1 with TRBJ2-1; unclear D gene. V was cut by 0 bases and J by 0 bases, with 6 bases left in between. Germline lookup yields CDR1 LGHDT and CDR2 YNNKEL (reference sequence). The CDR3 sequence is 15 residues long. CDR3 bases: TGTGCCAGCAGCCAAGAACCTAGCTCCTACAATGAGCAGTTCTTC. The encoded protein is CASSQEPSSYNEQFF.

The chain carries TRBV5-1 and TRBJ2-1, with D possibly TRBD1 on 6 matching bases. CDR1 and CDR2 (germline): SGHRS, YFSETQ. Between the trimmed V and J ends, which lost 2 bases and 6 bases, there was a span of 21 bases. This CDR3 is 17 amino acids long. CDR3: CASSLNSWGREFNEQFF. As DNA, the CDR3 is TGCGCCAGCAGCTTAAACAGCTGGGGGCGTGAGTTCAATGAGCAGTTCTTC. Using reference TRBV5-1 and TRBJ2-1 for the parts outside the CDR3, the full variable domain is KAGVTQTPRYLIKTRGQQVTLSCSPISGHRSVSWYQQTPGQGLQFLFEYFSETQRNKGNFPGRFSGRQFSNSRSEMNVSTLELGDSALYLCASSLNSWGREFNEQFFGPGTRLTVL.

This clonotype has a count of ten or more. The chain carries TRBV20-1 and TRBJ2-6, with TRBD2 matching over 12 bases. There are 18 residues in the CDR3. From germline, CDR1 is DFQATT and CDR2 SNEGSKA (reference sequence). The V segment lost 1 base and the J segment 0 bases; nucleotides outside the gene matches: 4. CDR3 sequence: CSARAPGLAGSGANVLTF. The CDR3 region has the DNA TGCAGTGCTAGAGCCCCGGGACTAGCGGGCTCTGGGGCCAACGTCCTGACTTTC.